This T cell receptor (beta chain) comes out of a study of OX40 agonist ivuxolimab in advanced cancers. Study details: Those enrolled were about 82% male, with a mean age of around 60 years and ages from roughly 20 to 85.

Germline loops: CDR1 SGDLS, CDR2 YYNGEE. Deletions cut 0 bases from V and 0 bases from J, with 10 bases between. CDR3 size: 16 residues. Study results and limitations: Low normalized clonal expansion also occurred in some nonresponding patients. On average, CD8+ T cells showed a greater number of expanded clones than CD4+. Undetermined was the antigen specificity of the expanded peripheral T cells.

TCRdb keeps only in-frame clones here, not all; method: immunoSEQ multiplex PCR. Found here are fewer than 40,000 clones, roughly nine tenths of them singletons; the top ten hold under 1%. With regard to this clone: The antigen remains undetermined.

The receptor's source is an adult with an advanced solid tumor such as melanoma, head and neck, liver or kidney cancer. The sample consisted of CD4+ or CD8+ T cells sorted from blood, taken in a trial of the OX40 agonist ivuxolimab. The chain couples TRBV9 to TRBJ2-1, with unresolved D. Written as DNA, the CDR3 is TGTGCCAGCAGCGTAGGGATAGTCTACTCCTACAATGAGCAGTTCTTC. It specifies CASSVGIVYSYNEQFF.